The source of this T cell receptor (beta chain) is a study of T cell responses to AZD1222 COVID-19 vaccine. Overall study results and limits: Among the donors, most were white British and more were female, and clonal diversity was possibly underestimated. The study sampled repertoires only after the peak T cell response. At baseline, seropositivity was found in only a handful of AZD1222 recipients.

With respect to this clone: Its cognate antigen is unknown.

The CDR3 loop spans 13 amino acids. Germline CDR1 reads MGHRA; CDR2 reads YSYEKL. V lost 4 bases and J 4 bases, leaving 10 bases between the germline ends. Sequencing was performed with immunoSEQ multiplex PCR; in TCRdb, only in-frame clones are kept and a portion is missing. This table holds 40,000 to 55,000 clones, approximately 90% found once. The rearrangement joins TRBV4-1 to TRBJ1-2, with D unclear. The sample in question was peripheral blood, obtained 28 days after the second AZD1222 dose. The sequence derives from an adult who received the AZD1222 COVID-19 vaccine. CDR3: CASSLGRSYGYTF. As DNA, the CDR3 is TGCGCCAGCAGCCTTGGACGGTCCTATGGCTACACCTTC.